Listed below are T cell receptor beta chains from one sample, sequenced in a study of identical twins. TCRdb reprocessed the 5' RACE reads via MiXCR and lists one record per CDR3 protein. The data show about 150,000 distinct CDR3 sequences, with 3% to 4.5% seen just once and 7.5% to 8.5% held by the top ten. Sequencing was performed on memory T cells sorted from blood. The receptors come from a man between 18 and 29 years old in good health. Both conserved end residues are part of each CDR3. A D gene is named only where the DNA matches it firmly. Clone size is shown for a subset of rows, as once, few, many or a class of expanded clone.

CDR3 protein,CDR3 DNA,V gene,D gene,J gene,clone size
CSAPGQSKETQYF,TGCAGTGCCCCGGGACAGAGCAAAGAGACCCAGTACTTC,TRBV20-1,TRBD1,TRBJ2-5,few
CASSQDVPGSTGELFF,TGCGCCAGCAGCCAAGACGTCCCAGGGAGCACCGGGGAGCTGTTTTTT,TRBV4-3,-,TRBJ2-2,many
CASSVRSHLYNEQFF,TGTGCCAGCAGCGTCAGATCACACCTATACAATGAGCAGTTCTTC,TRBV9,-,TRBJ2-1,many
CASSANPAAYEQYF,TGTGCCAGCAGCGCCAACCCCGCAGCCTACGAGCAGTACTTC,TRBV7-2,-,TRBJ2-7,many
CASSDLTGFDNEQFF,TGCGCCAGCAGTGATTTGACAGGGTTCGACAATGAGCAGTTCTTC,TRBV10-1,TRBD1,TRBJ2-1,few
CASSLGGGAGTEAFF,TGCGCCAGCAGCTTGGGCGGGGGGGCCGGCACTGAAGCTTTCTTT,TRBV5-1,-,TRBJ1-1,many
CATSRGGGPRQPQHF,TGTGCCACCAGCAGAGGGGGGGGGCCCCGACAGCCCCAGCATTTT,TRBV15,-,TRBJ1-5,many
CAISGTGAILSGNTIYF,TGTGCCATCAGTGGGACAGGGGCGATCCTCTCTGGAAACACCATATATTTT,TRBV10-3,TRBD1,TRBJ1-3,many
CASTQEGGGGRYYGYTF,TGTGCCAGCACTCAGGAAGGAGGGGGGGGCCGGTACTATGGCTACACCTTC,TRBV6-1,-,TRBJ1-2,many
CASSRPGDVSSYNSPLHF,TGTGCCAGCAGTAGACCCGGGGACGTGAGCTCCTATAATTCACCCCTCCACTTT,TRBV12-3/TRBV12-4,-,TRBJ1-6,many
CASSLGLAVNEQFF,TGTGCCAGCAGCTTAGGGCTAGCGGTCAATGAGCAGTTCTTC,TRBV7-2,TRBD2,TRBJ2-1,-
CSASELLRNEQFF,TGCAGTGCTAGTGAACTCCTCCGCAATGAGCAGTTCTTC,TRBV20-1,-,TRBJ2-1,many
CSARGRGNTGELFF,TGCAGTGCTAGAGGGCGGGGGAACACCGGGGAGCTGTTTTTT,TRBV20-1,-,TRBJ2-2,many
CASSGGEGGTGELFF,TGTGCCAGCAGCGGCGGAGAGGGGGGCACCGGGGAGCTGTTTTTT,TRBV7-9,-,TRBJ2-2,many
CASSLRTSGRVHEQFF,TGTGCCAGCAGCTTGCGGACTAGCGGGAGGGTACATGAGCAGTTCTTC,TRBV5-6,TRBD2,TRBJ2-1,many
CASSTTRFRDTNQPQHF,TGTGCCAGCAGCACTACACGATTCCGGGATACCAATCAGCCCCAGCATTTT,TRBV6-2/TRBV6-3,-,TRBJ1-5,many
CASSLLRGRTYNEQFF,TGTGCCAGCAGCTTACTCAGGGGCCGTACCTACAATGAGCAGTTCTTC,TRBV11-2,-,TRBJ2-1,many
CASSQPNPGLNYGYTF,TGTGCCAGCAGCCAACCTAATCCGGGACTGAACTATGGCTACACCTTC,TRBV4-2,-,TRBJ1-2,many
CASSLVSLSSYEQYF,TGTGCCAGCAGCTTAGTCAGCCTTAGCTCCTACGAGCAGTACTTC,TRBV7-6,-,TRBJ2-7,-
CASSVDVYGYTF,TGTGCCAGCAGTGTGGATGTCTATGGCTACACCTTC,TRBV28,-,TRBJ1-2,many
CASSSTRTVTETQYF,TGTGCCAGCAGCTCCACCAGGACAGTCACAGAGACCCAGTACTTC,TRBV5-6,-,TRBJ2-5,many
CSARGAGSYNEQFF,TGCAGTGCTCGGGGGGCGGGATCCTACAATGAGCAGTTCTTC,TRBV20-1,-,TRBJ2-1,many
CAISESGSSYEQYF,TGTGCCATCAGTGAGTCGGGCAGCTCCTACGAGCAGTACTTC,TRBV10-3,-,TRBJ2-7,many
CASSQSIKPEAFF,TGTGCCAGCAGCCAAAGTATAAAGCCTGAAGCTTTCTTT,TRBV3-1,-,TRBJ1-1,many
CASCPGYQPQHF,TGTGCCAGTTGCCCGGGTTACCAGCCCCAGCATTTT,TRBV28,-,TRBJ1-5,-
CASSLFAGSGELFF,TGCGCCAGCAGCTTGTTCGCAGGTTCCGGGGAGCTGTTTTTT,TRBV5-1,-,TRBJ2-2,many
CASSVLGLADGEQFF,TGCGCCAGCAGTGTACTGGGACTAGCGGATGGTGAGCAGTTCTTC,TRBV10-1,TRBD2,TRBJ2-1,many
CASSFTGGNTIYF,TGTGCCAGCAGTTTTACGGGGGGAAACACCATATATTTT,TRBV27,-,TRBJ1-3,many
CASSQEATGTGGYEKLFF,TGTGCCAGCAGCCAAGAGGCTACCGGGACAGGGGGCTATGAAAAACTGTTTTTT,TRBV4-2,TRBD1,TRBJ1-4,many
CASSIPRLFAEQFF,TGTGCCAGTAGTATCCCTAGGTTGTTCGCGGAGCAGTTCTTC,TRBV19,-,TRBJ2-1,many
CASSLDLVGVLETQYF,TGTGCCAGCAGCTTAGACCTCGTTGGGGTTTTGGAGACCCAGTACTTC,TRBV7-3,-,TRBJ2-5,many
CASSLKAAGEQFF,TGTGCCAGCAGCTTAAAAGCGGCGGGTGAGCAGTTCTTC,TRBV7-6,-,TRBJ2-1,few
CASRPSGQSYGYTF,TGTGCCAGCAGGCCGTCGGGACAGAGCTATGGCTACACCTTC,TRBV6-1,TRBD1,TRBJ1-2,many
CASSRSWREGSYNEQFF,TGTGCCAGCAGCCGCTCGTGGCGGGAGGGTAGTTACAATGAGCAGTTCTTC,TRBV7-9,TRBD2,TRBJ2-1,few
CSASRLAEGGNIQYF,TGCAGTGCTAGTCGACTAGCGGAAGGGGGAAACATTCAGTACTTC,TRBV20-1,TRBD2,TRBJ2-4,many
CASTMRGSPLHF,TGTGCCAGCACGATGAGGGGTTCACCCCTCCACTTT,TRBV2,-,TRBJ1-6,many
CASSDTIDTQYF,TGTGCCAGCAGTGACACGATTGATACGCAGTATTTT,TRBV2,-,TRBJ2-3,many
CASSFGRGQAKNIQYF,TGTGCCAGCTCGTTCGGCAGGGGGCAAGCCAAAAACATTCAGTACTTC,TRBV28,TRBD1,TRBJ2-4,many
CSARAPRDYEQYF,TGCAGTGCTCGGGCCCCACGGGACTACGAGCAGTACTTC,TRBV20-1,-,TRBJ2-7,many
CASSWEYEQYF,TGTGCCAGCAGTTGGGAATACGAGCAGTACTTC,TRBV6-2/TRBV6-3,-,TRBJ2-7,-
CASSSLIAGYTDTQYF,TGTGCCAGCAGCTCCTTGATAGCGGGATACACAGATACGCAGTATTTT,TRBV7-6,TRBD2,TRBJ2-3,many
CASSLDPTGYEQYF,TGCGCCAGCAGCCTAGACCCTACCGGCTACGAGCAGTACTTC,TRBV5-1,-,TRBJ2-7,many
CASSLEASLGPWVQPQHF,TGTGCCAGCAGCTTGGAGGCTTCATTAGGTCCCTGGGTTCAGCCCCAGCATTTT,TRBV5-5,-,TRBJ1-5,many
CASSLSTGGQPQHF,TGCGCCAGCAGCTTATCGACAGGGGGACAGCCCCAGCATTTT,TRBV5-1,TRBD1,TRBJ1-5,few
CSVEGQREGAQYF,TGCAGCGTTGAAGGACAGCGTGAAGGGGCCCAGTACTTC,TRBV29-1,-,TRBJ2-5,many
CASSSPGGTGANVLTF,TGTGCCAGCAGCAGCCCGGGGGGGACTGGGGCCAACGTCCTGACTTTC,TRBV21-1,-,TRBJ2-6,many
CASKIEHQTTGELFF,TGTGCCAGCAAAATTGAACACCAGACCACCGGGGAGCTGTTTTTT,TRBV5-5,-,TRBJ2-2,few
CAWSTLHEQYF,TGTGCCTGGAGTACCCTCCACGAGCAGTACTTC,TRBV30,-,TRBJ2-7,many
CASSRDTDTQYF,TGTGCCAGCAGCCGGGACACAGATACGCAGTATTTT,TRBV7-3,-,TRBJ2-3,many
CASSMLGSSYEQYF,TGTGCCAGTAGTATGCTCGGGAGCTCCTACGAGCAGTACTTC,TRBV19,-,TRBJ2-7,many
CASSASTSARAAYNEQFF,TGTGCCAGCAGCGCCTCAACTAGCGCGAGGGCCGCCTACAATGAGCAGTTCTTC,TRBV5-6,TRBD2,TRBJ2-1,few
CSARGDRGITEAFF,TGCAGTGCTAGGGGGGACAGAGGAATCACTGAAGCTTTCTTT,TRBV20-1,TRBD1,TRBJ1-1,many
CSARDSRTSGRSQETQYF,TGCAGTGCTAGAGATTCTAGGACTAGCGGGAGATCACAAGAGACCCAGTACTTC,TRBV20-1,TRBD2,TRBJ2-5,many
CASSSPGQVAYNEQFF,TGTGCCAGCAGTTCCCCGGGACAGGTAGCCTACAATGAGCAGTTCTTC,TRBV28,TRBD1,TRBJ2-1,-
CASRGLAGVEVPYNEQFF,TGTGCCAGTCGGGGACTAGCGGGAGTGGAAGTACCCTACAATGAGCAGTTCTTC,TRBV19,TRBD2,TRBJ2-1,many